This entry describes one TCR beta chain. Its antigen remains unidentified. This entry comes from a study of T cell responses to AZD1222 COVID-19 vaccine. Findings and caveats of the study: The breadth and depth of Spike-specific TCRs increased once two AZD1222 doses had been given. Donors in the cohort were predominantly white British and more often female, and clonal diversity was possibly underestimated. Repertoire sampling occurred only after the peak T cell response.

Second doses at about 4 or about 12 weeks were pooled. Clones were sequenced by immunoSEQ multiplex PCR, and TCRdb holds only the in-frame ones, with some missing. Of around 130,000 clones in the sample, around 86% are singletons; the top ten hold over 2.5%. This clonotype originated in an adult who received the AZD1222 COVID-19 vaccine. The sample was peripheral blood, taken 28 days after the second AZD1222 dose.

CDR3 residues: CSVDFQRGTGDTQYF. As DNA, the CDR3 is TGCAGCGTTGATTTCCAGCGGGGAACTGGGGATACGCAGTATTTT. V usage is TRBV29-1 and J usage is TRBJ2-3, with TRBD2 identical over 7 bases. The CDR3 consists of 15 residues. The trim removed 3 bases at V and 6 bases at J, leaving 12 bases unmatched. CDR1 is SQVTM, CDR2 ANQGSEA, per germline.